The next 18 T cell receptor beta chains were all read from a single sample in a study of control samples from healthy donors and cancer patients. Repertoires were generated with immunoSEQ multiplex PCR, while TCRdb's copy carries only in-frame clones and drops some. The repertoire holds some 160,000 clones, with around 86% as singletons. Sequencing used blood. These receptors were collected from a young man in good health.

V gene TRBV6-2 or TRBV6-3 combines with J gene TRBJ1-2; 7 bases are a match to TRBD1. The CDR3 sequence is 13 residues long. The junction had 4 bases not matched to a gene; V was cut back by 2 bases and J by 7 bases. Germline CDR1 reads MNHEY; CDR2 reads SVGEGT. The DNA for the CDR3 is TGTGCCAGCAGTTACCAAGGGGGCACTGGCTACACCTTC. Amino acids: CASSYQGGTGYTF.

This chain links TRBV9 with TRBJ2-5, with a tentative D call TRBD1 (5 bases). V lost 4 bases to trimming and J lost 5 bases, with 15 bases between them. This CDR3 has 14 amino acids. CDR1 and CDR2 from the germline V gene are SGDLS and YYNGEE. The CDR3 nucleotides read TGTGCCAGCAGCCCGCCAGGGCCGCGGGAGACCCAGTACTTC. Encoded protein: CASSPPGPRETQYF.

The CDR3 sequence: CASSPAAGRNTEAFF. The CDR3 DNA reads as TGTGCCAGCAGCCCCGCGGCAGGGAGGAACACTGAAGCTTTCTTT. V and J are TRBV13 and TRBJ1-1; TRBD1 might be the D (5 bases). The CDR3 consists of 15 residues. Trimming took off 5 bases at V and 1 base at J, with 14 bases between the two ends. Germline V gene lookup returns CDR1 PRHDT and CDR2 FYEKMQ (reference sequence).

The CDR3 DNA reads as TGCAGTGCTAGTTTGCAGCGGGACGGAAATGAGCAGTTCTTC. Amino acids: CSASLQRDGNEQFF. The rearrangement links TRBV20-1 to TRBJ2-1; 7 bases fit TRBD2. The germline CDR1 and CDR2 sequences are DFQATT and SNEGSKA (reference sequence). The CDR3 is 14 residues long. The V and J ends lost 3 bases and 7 bases, in that order; junction bases with no gene match: 9.

This clone has a single count. V and J are TRBV5-1 and TRBJ1-3; the D gene is possibly TRBD1 (6 bases). CDR1 and CDR2 from the germline V gene are SGHRS and YFSETQ. This CDR3 is 16 amino acids long. Trimming removed 4 bases from V and 4 bases from J, with 18 bases in between. The CDR3 sequence is CASSLGDTTAGNTIYF. CDR3 nucleotide sequence: TGCGCCAGCAGCCTGGGGGACACGACGGCAGGAAACACCATATATTTT.

The V gene is TRBV19, the J gene TRBJ1-5; 10 nucleotides agree with TRBD1. V lost 3 bases, J lost 0 bases, and 14 bases stayed unmatched. The CDR3 runs to 20 residues. CDR1 LNHDA and CDR2 SQIVND come from the germline V gene (reference sequence). The CDR3 reads CASSIPGQGVTLYSNQPQHF. CDR3 nucleotide sequence: TGTGCCAGTAGTATCCCCGGACAGGGGGTTACTCTTTATAGCAATCAGCCCCAGCATTTT. The entire variable domain, with the rest obtained from reference TRBV19 and TRBJ1-5, is as follows: DGGITQSPKYLFRKEGQNVTLSCEQNLNHDAMYWYRQDPGQGLRLIYYSQIVNDFQKGDIAEGYSVSREKKESFPLTVTSAQKNPTAFYLCASSIPGQGVTLYSNQPQHFGDGTRLSIL.

The count of this clone is one. This chain links TRBV12-3 or TRBV12-4 with TRBJ2-3; the D is unclear. The CDR3 runs to 13 residues. V was shortened by 1 base and J by 2 bases, with 4 bases between the two germline ends. The DNA for the CDR3 is TGTGCCAGCAGTTTAGGCTACACAGATACGCAGTATTTT. Residues: CASSLGYTDTQYF.

The genes are TRBV4-1 and TRBJ2-5; 9 nucleotides match TRBD2. CDR1 is MGHRA, CDR2 YSYEKL, per germline. The V gene end was trimmed by 1 base and the J gene end by 4 bases; junction bases not matched to a gene: 4. This CDR3 is 15 amino acids long. The CDR3 coding sequence is TGCGCCAGCAGCCAAGGCCTGACTAGCGGAGAGACCCAGTACTTC. The encoded protein is CASSQGLTSGETQYF.

This clone has only a few counts. The chain couples TRBV19 to TRBJ1-1; D possibly corresponds to TRBD1 (5 bases). CDR1 is LNHDA, CDR2 SQIVND, per germline (reference sequence). The V and J ends lost 6 bases and 1 base respectively, with 12 bases between them. The CDR3 covers 14 residues. In nucleotides, the CDR3 is TGTGCCAGTAGCTCTACAGGACGGAACACTGAAGCTTTCTTT. As protein: CASSSTGRNTEAFF.

The V gene is TRBV27, the J gene TRBJ2-1; D is undetermined. Germline assignment: CDR1 MNHEY and CDR2 SMNVEV (reference sequence). The CDR3 runs to 15 residues. The ends were cut back, 3 bases at V and 6 bases at J, with 15 bases in the middle. This CDR3 is CASSFRAKLLNEQFF. The DNA for the CDR3 is TGTGCCAGCAGTTTTAGAGCTAAGTTACTCAATGAGCAGTTCTTC.

The chain is built from TRBV9 and TRBJ2-5; D is unresolved. Per the germline V gene, CDR1 is SGDLS and CDR2 is YYNGEE. Deletions cut 0 bases from V and 4 bases from J, with 13 bases between. The CDR3 covers 15 residues. The CDR3 here is CASSVGLQNGETQYF. The CDR3 nucleotides are TGTGCCAGCAGCGTAGGACTCCAAAACGGAGAGACCCAGTACTTC.

V is TRBV6-5 and J is TRBJ1-2, with D tentatively TRBD1 (6 bases). Trimming took 4 bases from V and 2 from J, leaving 11 bases between them. Germline CDR1 MNHEY, CDR2 SVGAGI. CDR3 length equals 14 residues. CDR3 nucleotide sequence: TGTGCCAGCAGTTCAGGGGAGCTAAACTATGGCTACACCTTC. It codes for CASSSGELNYGYTF.

The genes are TRBV20-1 and TRBJ2-3, with D hard to call. There are 13 residues in the CDR3. Germline loops: CDR1 DFQATT, CDR2 SNEGSKA (reference sequence). The V end was cut by 3 bases, the J end by 1 base, with 8 bases between. The CDR3 region has the DNA TGCAGTGCTAGTCCCCCGGGCACAGATACGCAGTATTTT. This codes for CSASPPGTDTQYF.

The rearrangement uses TRBV11-2 and TRBJ2-5; TRBD1 is a possible D gene (6 bases). Germline values: CDR1 SGHAT, CDR2 FQNNGV. Trimming shortened V by 2 bases and J by 5 bases, and 12 bases separated the two germline ends. CDR3 length: 14 residues. The chain's CDR3 is CASSLHRVLETQYF. DNA for the CDR3: TGTGCCAGCAGCTTACACAGGGTTTTGGAGACCCAGTACTTC.

This clone was seen only once. This chain uses TRBV5-4 with TRBJ2-7; 7 nucleotides align to TRBD1. The CDR3 extends over 15 amino acids. The germline gives CDR1 SGHNT, CDR2 YYREEE (reference sequence). V lost 3 bases and J lost 2; bases outside the gene matches: 8. This chain's CDR3 is CASSWDSAPTYEQYF. CDR3 nucleotides: TGTGCCAGCAGCTGGGACAGTGCTCCTACCTACGAGCAGTACTTC.

This clone is a singleton in its sample. The chain couples TRBV5-1 to TRBJ2-2; D perhaps matches TRBD2 (5 bases). The CDR3 is 15 amino acids. Germline V gene lookup returns CDR1 SGHRS and CDR2 YFSETQ. The V end was cut by 2 bases, the J end by 4 bases, with 12 bases between. CDR3 coding DNA: TGCGCCAGCAGCTTTTTCGGGATGGGCACCGGGGAGCTGTTTTTT. Residues: CASSFFGMGTGELFF.

DNA of the CDR3: TGTGCCAGCAGTTTAAAGGGTAGGGAAGCTTTCTTT. It encodes CASSLKGREAFF. The chain uses TRBV12-3 or TRBV12-4 and TRBJ1-1; D is uncertain. This CDR3 contains 12 residues. With 2 bases removed from V and 8 bases from J, the gap between germline ends came to 9 bases.

This chain links TRBV7-2 with TRBJ2-1; 11 positions agree with TRBD2. CDR3 length: 16 residues. Germline V lookup: CDR1 SGHTA, CDR2 FQGNSA. V lost 2 bases, J lost 6 bases, and 6 bases stayed unmatched. CDR3 in amino acids: CASSLRYSGRGNEQFF. CDR3 nucleotide sequence: TGTGCCAGCAGCTTACGATATAGCGGGAGGGGCAATGAGCAGTTCTTC.